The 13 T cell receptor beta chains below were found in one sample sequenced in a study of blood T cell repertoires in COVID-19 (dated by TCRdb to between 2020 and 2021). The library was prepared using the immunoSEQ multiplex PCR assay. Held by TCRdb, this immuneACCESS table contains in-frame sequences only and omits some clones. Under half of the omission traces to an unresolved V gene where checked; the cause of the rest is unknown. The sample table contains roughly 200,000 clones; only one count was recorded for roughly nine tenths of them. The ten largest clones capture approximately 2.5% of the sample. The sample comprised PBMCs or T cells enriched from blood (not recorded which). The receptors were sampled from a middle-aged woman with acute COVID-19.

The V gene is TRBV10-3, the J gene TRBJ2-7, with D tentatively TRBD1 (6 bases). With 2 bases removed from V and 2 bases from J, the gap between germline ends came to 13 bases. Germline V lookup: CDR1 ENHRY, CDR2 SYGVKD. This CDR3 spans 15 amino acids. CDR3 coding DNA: TGTGCCATCAGTGAGCCGGGACACGGAACCTACGAGCAGTACTTC. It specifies CAISEPGHGTYEQYF.

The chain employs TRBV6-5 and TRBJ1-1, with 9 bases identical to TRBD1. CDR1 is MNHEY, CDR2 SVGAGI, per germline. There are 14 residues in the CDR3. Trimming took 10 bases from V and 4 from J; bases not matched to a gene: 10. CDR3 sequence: CATTKDRGGTEAFF. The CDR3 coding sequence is TGTGCCACTACTAAGGACAGGGGCGGCACTGAAGCTTTCTTT.

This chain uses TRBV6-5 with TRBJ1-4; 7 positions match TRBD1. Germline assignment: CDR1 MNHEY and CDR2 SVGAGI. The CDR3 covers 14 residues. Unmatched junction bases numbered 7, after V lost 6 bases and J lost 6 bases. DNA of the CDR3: TGTGCCAGCAGCCCCGGGACAGCACATGAAAAACTGTTTTTT. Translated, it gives CASSPGTAHEKLFF.

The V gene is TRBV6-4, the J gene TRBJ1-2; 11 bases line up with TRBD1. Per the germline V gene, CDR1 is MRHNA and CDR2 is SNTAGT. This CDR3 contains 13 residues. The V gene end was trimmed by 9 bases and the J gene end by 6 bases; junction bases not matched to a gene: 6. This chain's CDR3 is CARKDRGLNGYTF. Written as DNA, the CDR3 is TGTGCCAGAAAGGACAGGGGGCTGAATGGCTACACCTTC.

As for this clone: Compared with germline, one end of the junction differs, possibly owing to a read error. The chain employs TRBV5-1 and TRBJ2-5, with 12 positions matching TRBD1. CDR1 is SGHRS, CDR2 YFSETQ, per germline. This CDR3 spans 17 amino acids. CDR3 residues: CASSLDITGTGGLTYDF. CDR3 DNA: TGCGCCAGCAGCTTGGACATAACCGGGACAGGGGGCCTGACGTATGACTTC.

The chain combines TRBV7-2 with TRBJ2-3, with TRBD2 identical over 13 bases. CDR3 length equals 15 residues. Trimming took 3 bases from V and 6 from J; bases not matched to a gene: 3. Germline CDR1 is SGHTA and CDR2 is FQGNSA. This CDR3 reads CASSFRTSGSDTQYF. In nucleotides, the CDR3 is TGTGCCAGCAGCTTCCGGACTAGCGGGAGCGATACGCAGTATTTT. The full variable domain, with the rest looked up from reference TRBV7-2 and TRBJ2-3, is GAGVSQSPSNKVTEKGKDVELRCDPISGHTALYWYRQSLGQGLEFLIYFQGNSAPDKSGLPSDRFSAERTGGSVSTLTIQRTQQEDSAVYLCASSFRTSGSDTQYFGPGTRLTVL.

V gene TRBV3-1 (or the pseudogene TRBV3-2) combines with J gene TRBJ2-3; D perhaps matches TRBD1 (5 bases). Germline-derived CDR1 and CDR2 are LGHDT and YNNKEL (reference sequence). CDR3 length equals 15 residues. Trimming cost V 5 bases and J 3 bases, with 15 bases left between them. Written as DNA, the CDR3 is TGTGCCAGCAGCAGGACGAAGGCAGGGACAGATACGCAGTATTTT. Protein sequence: CASSRTKAGTDTQYF.

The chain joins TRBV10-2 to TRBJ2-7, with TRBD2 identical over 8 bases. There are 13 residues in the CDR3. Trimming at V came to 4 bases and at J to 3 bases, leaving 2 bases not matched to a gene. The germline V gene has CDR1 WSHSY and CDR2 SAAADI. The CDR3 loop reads CASSAGGSYEQYF. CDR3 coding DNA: TGCGCCAGCAGTGCGGGGGGGAGCTACGAGCAGTACTTC.

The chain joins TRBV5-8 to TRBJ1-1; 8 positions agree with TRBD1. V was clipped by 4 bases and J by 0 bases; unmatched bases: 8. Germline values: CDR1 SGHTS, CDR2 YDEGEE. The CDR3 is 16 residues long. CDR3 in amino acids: CASSPGQGRMNTEAFF. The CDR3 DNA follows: TGTGCCAGCAGCCCTGGACAGGGACGAATGAACACTGAAGCTTTCTTT.

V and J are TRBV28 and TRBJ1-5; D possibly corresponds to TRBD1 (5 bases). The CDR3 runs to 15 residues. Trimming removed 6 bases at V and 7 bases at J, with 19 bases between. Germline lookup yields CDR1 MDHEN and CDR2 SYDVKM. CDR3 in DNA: TGTGCCAGCAGCCCTACTAGTGGGGGAGGACAGCCCCAGCATTTT. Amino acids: CASSPTSGGGQPQHF.

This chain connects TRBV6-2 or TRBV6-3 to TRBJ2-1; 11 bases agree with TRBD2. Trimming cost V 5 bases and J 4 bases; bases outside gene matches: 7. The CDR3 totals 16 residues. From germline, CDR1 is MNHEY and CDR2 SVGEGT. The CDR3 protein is CASSLTGTSGYNEQFF. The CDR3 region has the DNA TGTGCCAGCAGTCTCACCGGGACTAGCGGTTACAATGAGCAGTTCTTC.

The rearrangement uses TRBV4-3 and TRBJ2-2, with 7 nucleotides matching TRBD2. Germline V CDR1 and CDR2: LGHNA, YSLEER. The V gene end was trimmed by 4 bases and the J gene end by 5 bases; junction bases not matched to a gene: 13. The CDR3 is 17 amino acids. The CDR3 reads CASSPGRAGEGTGELFF. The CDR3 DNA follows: TGCGCCAGCAGCCCGGGGCGCGCGGGAGAGGGTACCGGGGAGCTGTTTTTT.

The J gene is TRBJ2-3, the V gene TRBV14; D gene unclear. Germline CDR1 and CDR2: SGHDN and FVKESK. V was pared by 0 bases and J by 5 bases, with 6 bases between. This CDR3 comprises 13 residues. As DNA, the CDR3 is TGTGCCAGCAGCCAAGATTTGAGAGATACGCAGTATTTT. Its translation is CASSQDLRDTQYF.